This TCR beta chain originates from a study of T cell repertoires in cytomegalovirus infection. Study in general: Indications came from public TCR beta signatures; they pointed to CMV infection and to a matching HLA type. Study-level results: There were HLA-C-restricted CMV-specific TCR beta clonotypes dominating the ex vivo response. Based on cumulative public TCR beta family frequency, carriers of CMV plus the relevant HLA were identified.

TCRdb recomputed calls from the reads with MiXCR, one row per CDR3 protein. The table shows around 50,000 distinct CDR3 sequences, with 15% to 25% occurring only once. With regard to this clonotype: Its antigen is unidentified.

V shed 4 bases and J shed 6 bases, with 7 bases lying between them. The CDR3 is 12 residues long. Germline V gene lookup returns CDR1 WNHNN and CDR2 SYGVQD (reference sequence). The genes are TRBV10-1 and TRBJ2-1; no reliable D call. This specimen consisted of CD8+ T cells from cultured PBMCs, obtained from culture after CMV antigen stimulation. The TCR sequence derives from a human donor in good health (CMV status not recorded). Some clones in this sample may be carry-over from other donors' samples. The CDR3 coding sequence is TGCGCCAGCAGTGGGGCCCTCAATGAGCAGTTCTTC. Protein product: CASSGALNEQFF.